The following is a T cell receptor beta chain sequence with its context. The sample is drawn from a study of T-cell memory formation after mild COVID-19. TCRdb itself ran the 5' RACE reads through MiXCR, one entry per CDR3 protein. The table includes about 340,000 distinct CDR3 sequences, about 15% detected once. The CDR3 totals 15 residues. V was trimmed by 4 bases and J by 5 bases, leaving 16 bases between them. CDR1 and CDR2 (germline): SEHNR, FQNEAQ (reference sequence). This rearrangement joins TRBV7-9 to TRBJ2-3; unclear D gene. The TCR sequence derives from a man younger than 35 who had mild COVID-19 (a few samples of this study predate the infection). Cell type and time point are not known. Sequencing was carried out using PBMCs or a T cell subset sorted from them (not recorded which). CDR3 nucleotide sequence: TGTGCCAGCAGCTCGCAAGGGTATCTTGGAGATACGCAGTATTTT. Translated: CASSSQGYLGDTQYF.